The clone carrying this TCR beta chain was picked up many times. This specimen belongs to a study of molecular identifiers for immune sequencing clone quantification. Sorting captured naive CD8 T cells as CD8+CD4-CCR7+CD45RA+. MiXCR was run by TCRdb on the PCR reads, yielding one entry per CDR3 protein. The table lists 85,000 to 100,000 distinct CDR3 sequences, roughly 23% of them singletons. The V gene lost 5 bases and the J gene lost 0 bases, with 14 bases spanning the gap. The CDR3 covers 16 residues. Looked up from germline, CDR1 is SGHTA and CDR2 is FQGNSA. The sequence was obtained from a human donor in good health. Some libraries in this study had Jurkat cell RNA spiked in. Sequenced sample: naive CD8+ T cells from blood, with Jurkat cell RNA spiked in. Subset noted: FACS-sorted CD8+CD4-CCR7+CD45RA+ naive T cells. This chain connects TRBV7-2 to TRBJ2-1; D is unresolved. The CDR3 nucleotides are TGTGCCAGCAGCCCCCGAGCTGTAACCTCCTACAATGAGCAGTTCTTC. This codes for CASSPRAVTSYNEQFF.